The 7 T cell receptor beta chains reported below all come from one sample, sequenced in a study of CD8+CD57+ T cells in acquired aplastic anemia. Genomic DNA, serving as template, underwent TCR beta VDJ and CDR3 profiling. One entry per CDR3 protein results from TCRdb running MiXCR on the reads. The data show some 180,000 distinct CDR3 sequences, around 50% seen once. Those patients picked for sequencing had displayed CD8+CD57+ cell expansion on flow cytometry. Sequences were obtained from sorted CD4+, CD8+, or CD8+CD57+ T cells (not recorded which) from PBMCs. The source is a human donor with aplastic anemia.

The count of this clonotype is one. For the CDR3, the DNA is TGCGCCAGCAGCCAAGCGCCGGGACAGACCTTGGGTTCACCCCTCCACTTT. Translating gives CASSQAPGQTLGSPLHF. V is TRBV4-1 and J is TRBJ1-6; 7 bases map to TRBD1. Looked up from germline, CDR1 is MGHRA and CDR2 is YSYEKL. The CDR3 sequence is 17 residues long. V lost 1 base to trimming and J lost 9 bases; unmatched junction nucleotides: 12.

CDR3 DNA: TGTGCCAGCAGCGTAGCCCCCTCCTACGAGCAGTACTTC. As protein: CASSVAPSYEQYF. The rearrangement joins TRBV9 to TRBJ2-7; unclear D gene. The CDR3 totals 13 residues. The germline CDR1 and CDR2 sequences are SGDLS and YYNGEE. With 0 bases removed from V and 0 bases from J, the gap between germline ends came to 4 bases.

The chain couples TRBV19 to TRBJ1-4; no clear D. The V end lost 3 bases, the J end lost 10 bases, and 6 bases lay between the germline ends. Germline V CDR1 and CDR2: LNHDA, SQIVND (reference sequence). The CDR3 is made up of 11 amino acids. CDR3 DNA: TGTGCCAGTAGTATCGCTGGAAAACTGTTTTTT. It yields the protein CASSIAGKLFF.

The CDR3 coding sequence is TGTGCCAGCAGCCCTGACAGGGACCACACCTTC. This gives the protein CASSPDRDHTF. The chain has TRBV7-9 and TRBJ1-2, with 7 bases aligning to TRBD1. Looked up from germline, CDR1 is SEHNR and CDR2 is FQNEAQ (reference sequence). The CDR3 has 11 amino acids. The junction had 6 bases not matched to a gene; V was cut back by 5 bases and J by 12 bases.

This clonotype was seen at least ten times. The chain is built from TRBV9 and TRBJ1-3; no reliable D call. The germline gives CDR1 SGDLS, CDR2 YYNGEE. The CDR3 length is 15 residues. V lost 4 bases and J 4 bases, leaving 15 bases between the germline ends. The CDR3, as DNA: TGTGCCAGCAGCCCTGAACCGGTCCCCGGAAACACCATATATTTT. Protein: CASSPEPVPGNTIYF. The complete variable domain, with remaining parts taken from reference TRBV9 and TRBJ1-3, reads DSGVTQTPKHLITATGQRVTLRCSPRSGDLSVYWYQQSLDQGLQFLIQYYNGEERAKGNILERFSAQQFPDLHSELNLSSLELGDSALYFCASSPEPVPGNTIYFGEGSWLTVV.

This clonotype has more than one count but fewer than ten. The chain has TRBV2 and TRBJ2-7; D gene ambiguous. There are 14 residues in the CDR3. Germline V gene lookup returns CDR1 SNHLY and CDR2 FYNNEI. Trimming took off 6 bases at V and 0 bases at J, with 12 bases between the two ends. This CDR3 is CASSGNGFSYEQYF. CDR3 DNA: TGTGCCAGCAGCGGAAACGGGTTCTCCTACGAGCAGTACTTC.

With regard to this clonotype: This may stem from a read error, because a much larger clone lies one nucleotide away. J is TRBJ2-2 and V is TRBV14; D is possibly TRBD2 (5 bases). Germline values: CDR1 SGHDN, CDR2 FVKESK. CDR3 size: 13 residues. Written as DNA, the CDR3 is TGTGCCAGCAGCCAAGTGCCGGACGGGGAGCTGTCTTTT. Translated, it gives CASSQVPDGELSF.